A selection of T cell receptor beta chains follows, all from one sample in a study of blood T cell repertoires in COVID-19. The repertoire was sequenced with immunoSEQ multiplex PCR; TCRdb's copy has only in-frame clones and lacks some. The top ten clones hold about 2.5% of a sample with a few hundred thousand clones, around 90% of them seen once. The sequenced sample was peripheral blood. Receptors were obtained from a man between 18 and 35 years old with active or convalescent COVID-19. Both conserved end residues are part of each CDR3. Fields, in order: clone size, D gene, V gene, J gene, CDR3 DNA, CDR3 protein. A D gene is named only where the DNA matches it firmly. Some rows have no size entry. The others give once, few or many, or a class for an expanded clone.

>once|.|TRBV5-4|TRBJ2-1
TGTGCCAGCAGCTTAGACAGCCACAATGAGCAGTTCTTC
CASSLDSHNEQFF
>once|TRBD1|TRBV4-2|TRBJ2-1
TGTGCCAGCAGCCCCCCCAGGAGGGACAGGGGCTACAATGAGCAGTTCTTC
CASSPPRRDRGYNEQFF
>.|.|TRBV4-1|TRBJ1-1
TGCGCCAGCAGCCAAGAGTACTCACGGGGGGTGAACACTGAAGCTTTCTTT
CASSQEYSRGVNTEAFF
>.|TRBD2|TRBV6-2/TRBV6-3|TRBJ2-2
TGTGCCAGCAGTTGGAAGGCGGGAGAGTCGGCCGGGGAGCTGTTTTTT
CASSWKAGESAGELFF
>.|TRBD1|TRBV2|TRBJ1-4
TGTGCCAGCAGTGGATGGACAGGGCGGCATGAAAAACTGTTTTTT
CASSGWTGRHEKLFF
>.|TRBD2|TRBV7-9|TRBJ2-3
TGTGCCAGCAGCTTCGGTAGCGGGGCACTCACAGATACGCAGTATTTT
CASSFGSGALTDTQYF
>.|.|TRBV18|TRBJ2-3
TGTGCCAGCTCACTGATAACGGGACTCTTCACAGATACGCAGTATTTT
CASSLITGLFTDTQYF
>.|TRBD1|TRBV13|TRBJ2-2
TGTGCCAGCAGCACCCGGACAGGGGAAGGTGGCACCGGGGAGCTGTTTTTT
CASSTRTGEGGTGELFF
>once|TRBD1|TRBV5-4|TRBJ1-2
TGTGCCAGCAGCTTGGTGGGTCAGGGGGCGAGTGGCTACACCTTC
CASSLVGQGASGYTF
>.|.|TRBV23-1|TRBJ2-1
TGCGCCAGCAGTCAAAATATTGAGCAGTTCTTC
CASSQNIEQFF
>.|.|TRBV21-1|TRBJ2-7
TGTGCCAGCAGCAAAGCGCAGGACAGTTCCTACGAGCAGTACTTC
CASSKAQDSSYEQYF
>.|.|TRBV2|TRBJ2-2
TGTGCCAGCTCTCAACAAAGGGGTGTCACCGGGGAGCTGTTTTTT
CASSQQRGVTGELFF
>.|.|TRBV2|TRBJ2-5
TGTGCCAGCAGTACCGACAGCCTTCAAGAGACCCAGTACTTC
CASSTDSLQETQYF
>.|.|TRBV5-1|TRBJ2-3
TGCGCCAGCAGCTTTGACACATTGATGGCAGATACGCAGTATTTT
CASSFDTLMADTQYF
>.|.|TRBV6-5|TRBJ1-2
TGTGCCAGCAGTTACTCAGGGGTAGGAAGGGGCTACACCTTC
CASSYSGVGRGYTF
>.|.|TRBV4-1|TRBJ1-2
TGCGCCAGCAGCCAAGAACGGGAACGGATCTATGGCTACACCTTC
CASSQERERIYGYTF
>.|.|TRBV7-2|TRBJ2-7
TGTGCCAGCAGCTTCCGACCGGCGGTCCAATACGAGCAGTACTTC
CASSFRPAVQYEQYF
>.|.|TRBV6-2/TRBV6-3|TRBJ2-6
TGTGCCAGCAGCCCCACGGGGGTAGTTTCGGGGGCCAACGTCCTGACTTTC
CASSPTGVVSGANVLTF
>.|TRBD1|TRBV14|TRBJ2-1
TGTGCCAGCAGCCAAATAGGGACAGGGGGTTTTTACAATGAGCAGTTCTTC
CASSQIGTGGFYNEQFF
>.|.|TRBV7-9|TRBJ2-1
TGTGCCAGCGGGGGGGCTGAAAAACAGGGGTTCTTC
CASGGAEKQGFF
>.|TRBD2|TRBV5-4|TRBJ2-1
TGTGCCAGCAGCAGAGGGGGACTAGCGGGAGACAATGAGCAGTTCTTC
CASSRGGLAGDNEQFF
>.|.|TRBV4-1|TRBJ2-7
TGCGCCAGCAGCACCACGGACATCTACGAGCAGTACTTC
CASSTTDIYEQYF
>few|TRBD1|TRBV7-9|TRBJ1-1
TGTGCCAGCAGCAGGACAGGCCCGAACACTGAAGCTTTCTTT
CASSRTGPNTEAFF
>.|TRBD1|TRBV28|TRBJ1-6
TGTGCCAGCAGTCTAGAACACACCGGGACAGGGGGCTTTGGAGTTCGTTCACCCCTCCACTTT
CASSLEHTGTGGFGVRSPLHF
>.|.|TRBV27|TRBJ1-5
TGTGCCAGCAGTTTTTCCAGGGGAGGCAATCAGCCCCAGCATTTT
CASSFSRGGNQPQHF
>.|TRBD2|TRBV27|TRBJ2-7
TGTGCCAGCAGTGTTTCTAGCGGGAGGGCCCGAGAGCAGTACTTC
CASSVSSGRAREQYF
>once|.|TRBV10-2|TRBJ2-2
TGCGCCAGCAGTGAGTCACAGGTCCAGACCGGGGAGCTGTTTTTT
CASSESQVQTGELFF